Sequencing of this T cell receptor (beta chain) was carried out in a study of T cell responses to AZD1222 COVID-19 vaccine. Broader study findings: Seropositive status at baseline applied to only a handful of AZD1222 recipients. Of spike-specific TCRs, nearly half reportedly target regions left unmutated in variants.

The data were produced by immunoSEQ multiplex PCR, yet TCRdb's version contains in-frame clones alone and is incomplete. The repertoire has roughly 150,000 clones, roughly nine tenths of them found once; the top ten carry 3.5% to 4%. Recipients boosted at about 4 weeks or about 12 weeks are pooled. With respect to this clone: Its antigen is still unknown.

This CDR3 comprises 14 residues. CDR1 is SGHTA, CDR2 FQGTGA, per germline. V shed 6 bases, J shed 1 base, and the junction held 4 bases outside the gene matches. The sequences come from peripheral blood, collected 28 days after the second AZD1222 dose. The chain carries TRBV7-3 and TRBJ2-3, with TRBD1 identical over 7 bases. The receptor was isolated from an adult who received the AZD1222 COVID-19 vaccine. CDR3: CASRPQGGTDTQYF. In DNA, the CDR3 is TGTGCCAGCAGGCCCCAGGGGGGCACAGATACGCAGTATTTT. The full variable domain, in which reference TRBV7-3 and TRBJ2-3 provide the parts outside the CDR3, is GAGVSQTPSNKVTEKGKYVELRCDPISGHTALYWYRQSLGQGPEFLIYFQGTGAADDSGLPNDRFFAVRPEGSVSTLKIQRTERGDSAVYLCASRPQGGTDTQYFGPGTRLTVL.